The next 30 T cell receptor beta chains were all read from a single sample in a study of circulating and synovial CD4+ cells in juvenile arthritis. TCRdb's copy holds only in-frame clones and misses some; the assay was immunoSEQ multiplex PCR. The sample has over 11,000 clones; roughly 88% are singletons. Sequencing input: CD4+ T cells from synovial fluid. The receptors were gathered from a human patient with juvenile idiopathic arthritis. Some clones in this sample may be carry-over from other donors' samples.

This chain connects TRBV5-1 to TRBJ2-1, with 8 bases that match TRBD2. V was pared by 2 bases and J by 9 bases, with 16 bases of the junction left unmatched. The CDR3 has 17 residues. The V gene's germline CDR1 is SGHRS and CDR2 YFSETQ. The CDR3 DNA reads TGCGCCAGCAGCTTCCAAACCGGGACTAGTCGCGGGGGTGAGCAGTTCTTC. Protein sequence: CASSFQTGTSRGGEQFF.

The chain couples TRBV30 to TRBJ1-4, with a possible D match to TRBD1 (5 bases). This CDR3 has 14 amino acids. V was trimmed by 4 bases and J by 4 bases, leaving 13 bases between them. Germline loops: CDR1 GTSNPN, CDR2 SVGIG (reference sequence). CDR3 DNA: TGTGCCTGGACCGTCGCAGGGATTAATGAAAAACTGTTTTTT. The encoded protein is CAWTVAGINEKLFF. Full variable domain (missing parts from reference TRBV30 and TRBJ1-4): SQTIHQWPATLVQPVGSPLSLECTVEGTSNPNLYWYRQAAGRGLQLLFYSVGIGQISSEVPQNLSASRPQDRQFILSSKKLLLSDSGFYLCAWTVAGINEKLFFGSGTQLSVL.

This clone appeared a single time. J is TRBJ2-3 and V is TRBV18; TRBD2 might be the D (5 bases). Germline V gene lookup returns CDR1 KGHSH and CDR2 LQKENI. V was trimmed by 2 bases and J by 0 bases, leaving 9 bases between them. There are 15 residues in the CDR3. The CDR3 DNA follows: TGTGCCAGCTCACCAGACTACCTAAGCACAGATACGCAGTATTTT. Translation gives CASSPDYLSTDTQYF.

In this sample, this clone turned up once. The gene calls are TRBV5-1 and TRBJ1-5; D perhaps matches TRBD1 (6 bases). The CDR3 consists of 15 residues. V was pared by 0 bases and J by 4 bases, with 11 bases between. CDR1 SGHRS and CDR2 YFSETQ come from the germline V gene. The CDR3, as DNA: TGCGCCAGCAGCTTGGACGGACAGCCTAATCAGCCCCAGCATTTT. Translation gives CASSLDGQPNQPQHF.

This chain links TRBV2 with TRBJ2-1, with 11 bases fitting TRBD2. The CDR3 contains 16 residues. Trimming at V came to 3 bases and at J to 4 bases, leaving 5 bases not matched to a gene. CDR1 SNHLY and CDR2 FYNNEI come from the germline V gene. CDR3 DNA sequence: TGTGCCAGCAGTGAGGTAGCGGGGGGGTCTTACAATGAGCAGTTCTTC. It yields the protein CASSEVAGGSYNEQFF. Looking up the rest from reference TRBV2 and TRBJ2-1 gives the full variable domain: EPEVTQTPSHQVTQMGQEVILRCVPISNHLYFYWYRQILGQKVEFLVSFYNNEISEKSEIFDDQFSVERPDGSNFTLKIRSTKLEDSAMYFCASSEVAGGSYNEQFFGPGTRLTVL.

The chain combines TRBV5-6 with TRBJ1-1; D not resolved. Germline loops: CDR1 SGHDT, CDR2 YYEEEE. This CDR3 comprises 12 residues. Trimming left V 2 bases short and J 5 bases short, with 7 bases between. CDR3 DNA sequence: TGTGCCAGCAGCTTTCAGGCAACTGAAGCTTTCTTT. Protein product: CASSFQATEAFF.

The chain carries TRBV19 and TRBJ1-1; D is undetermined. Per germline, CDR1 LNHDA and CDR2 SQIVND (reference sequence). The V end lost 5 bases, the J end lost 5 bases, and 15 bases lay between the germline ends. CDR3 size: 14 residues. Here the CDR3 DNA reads TGTGCCAGTAGTTCGTGGACTGGGAAAACTGAAGCTTTCTTT. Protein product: CASSSWTGKTEAFF.

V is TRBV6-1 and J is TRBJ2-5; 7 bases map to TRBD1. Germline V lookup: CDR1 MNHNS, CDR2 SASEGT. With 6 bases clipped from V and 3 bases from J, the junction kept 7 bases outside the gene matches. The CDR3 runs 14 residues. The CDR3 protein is CASSEDRMKETQYF. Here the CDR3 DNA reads TGTGCCAGCAGCGAGGACAGGATGAAAGAGACCCAGTACTTC.

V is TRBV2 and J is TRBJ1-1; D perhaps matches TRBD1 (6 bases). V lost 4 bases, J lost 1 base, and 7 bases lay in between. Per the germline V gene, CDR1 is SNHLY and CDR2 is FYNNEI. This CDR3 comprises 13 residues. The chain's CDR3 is CASSVGQNTEAFF. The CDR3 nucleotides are TGTGCCAGCAGTGTGGGACAGAACACTGAAGCTTTCTTT.

CDR3 loop: CASSPPSVEQFF. CDR3 coding DNA: TGTGCCAGCAGCCCACCTAGCGTTGAGCAGTTCTTC. The chain employs TRBV7-2 and TRBJ2-1, with D perhaps matching TRBD2 (6 bases). This CDR3 has 12 residues. Trimming took 5 bases from V and 9 from J, leaving 11 bases between them. CDR1 and CDR2 (germline): SGHTA, FQGNSA.

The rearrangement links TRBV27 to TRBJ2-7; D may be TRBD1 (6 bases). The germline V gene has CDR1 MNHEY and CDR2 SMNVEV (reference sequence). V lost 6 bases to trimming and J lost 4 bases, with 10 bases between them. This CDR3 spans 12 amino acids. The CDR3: CASRHQGYEQYF. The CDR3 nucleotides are TGTGCCAGCAGACACCAGGGGTACGAGCAGTACTTC.

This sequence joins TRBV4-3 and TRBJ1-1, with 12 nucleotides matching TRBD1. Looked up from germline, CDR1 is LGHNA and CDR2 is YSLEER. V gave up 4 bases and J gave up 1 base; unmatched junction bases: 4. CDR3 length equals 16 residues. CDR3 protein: CASSPGTGGANTEAFF. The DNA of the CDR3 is TGCGCCAGCAGCCCGGGGACAGGGGGCGCGAACACTGAAGCTTTCTTT.

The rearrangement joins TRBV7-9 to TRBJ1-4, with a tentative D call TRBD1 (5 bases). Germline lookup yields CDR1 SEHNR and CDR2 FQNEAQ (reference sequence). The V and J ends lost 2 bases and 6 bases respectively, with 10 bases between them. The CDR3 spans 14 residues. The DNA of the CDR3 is TGTGCCAGCAGCTTACGCAGGGAGGATGAAAAACTGTTTTTT. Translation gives CASSLRREDEKLFF.

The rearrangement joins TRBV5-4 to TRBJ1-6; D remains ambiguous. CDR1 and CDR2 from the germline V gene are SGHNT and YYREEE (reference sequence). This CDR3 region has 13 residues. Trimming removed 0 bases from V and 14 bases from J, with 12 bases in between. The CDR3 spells CASSLGTQYTLHF. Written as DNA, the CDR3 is TGTGCCAGCAGCTTGGGAACCCAATACACCCTCCACTTT.

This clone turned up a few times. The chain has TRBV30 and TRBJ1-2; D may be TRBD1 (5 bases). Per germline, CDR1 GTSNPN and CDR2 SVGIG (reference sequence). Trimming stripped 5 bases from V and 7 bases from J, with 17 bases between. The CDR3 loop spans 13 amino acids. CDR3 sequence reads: CAWSPGDGAGYTF. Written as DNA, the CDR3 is TGTGCCTGGTCCCCGGGGGATGGTGCTGGCTACACCTTC.

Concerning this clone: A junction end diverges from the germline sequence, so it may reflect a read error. CDR3 amino acids: CASSLLVGDTGGLFF. CDR3 DNA: TGTGCCAGCAGCTTACTAGTTGGGGACACGGGGGGGCTGTTTTTT. The chain is built from TRBV11-2 and TRBJ2-2; TRBD2 might be the D (7 bases). Germline V gene data show CDR1 as SGHAT and CDR2 as FQNNGV. There are 15 residues in the CDR3.

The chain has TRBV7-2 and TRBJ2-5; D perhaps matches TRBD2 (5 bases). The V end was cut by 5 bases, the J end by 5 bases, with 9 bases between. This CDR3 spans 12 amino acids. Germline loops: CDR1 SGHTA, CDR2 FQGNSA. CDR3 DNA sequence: TGTGCCAGCAGCCGCTCGGGGGAGACCCAGTACTTC. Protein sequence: CASSRSGETQYF.

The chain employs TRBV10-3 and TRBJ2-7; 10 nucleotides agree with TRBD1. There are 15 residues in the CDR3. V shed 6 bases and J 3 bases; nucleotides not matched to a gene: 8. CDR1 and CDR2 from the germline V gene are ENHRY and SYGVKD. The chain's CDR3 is CAISTPGTGDYEQYF. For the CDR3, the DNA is TGTGCCATCAGCACTCCCGGGACAGGGGACTACGAGCAGTACTTC.

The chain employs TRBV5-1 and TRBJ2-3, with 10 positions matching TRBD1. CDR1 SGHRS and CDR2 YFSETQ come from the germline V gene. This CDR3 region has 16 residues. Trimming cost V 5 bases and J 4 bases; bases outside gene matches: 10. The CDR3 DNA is TGCGCCAGCAGTGGAACGGGGACAGGGGTCGCAGATACGCAGTATTTT. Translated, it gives CASSGTGTGVADTQYF.

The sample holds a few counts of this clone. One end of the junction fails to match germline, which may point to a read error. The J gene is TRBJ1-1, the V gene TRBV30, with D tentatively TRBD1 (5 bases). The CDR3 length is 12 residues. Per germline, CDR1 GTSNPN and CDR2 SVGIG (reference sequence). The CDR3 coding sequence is TGTGCCCGGAGTTTACCGGGACTTGAAGCTTTCTTT. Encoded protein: CARSLPGLEAFF.

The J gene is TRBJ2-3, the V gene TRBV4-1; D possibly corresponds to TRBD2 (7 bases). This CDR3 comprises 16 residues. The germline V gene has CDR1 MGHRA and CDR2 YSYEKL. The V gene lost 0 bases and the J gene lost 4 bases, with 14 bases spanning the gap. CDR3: CASSQDRGGGADTQYF. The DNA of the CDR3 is TGCGCCAGCAGCCAAGATAGGGGGGGTGGAGCAGATACGCAGTATTTT.

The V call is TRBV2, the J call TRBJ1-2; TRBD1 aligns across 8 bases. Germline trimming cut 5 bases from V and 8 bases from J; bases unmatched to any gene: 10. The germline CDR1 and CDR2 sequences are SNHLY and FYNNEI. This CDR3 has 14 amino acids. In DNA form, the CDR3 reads TGTGCCAGCAGTCCCACCTGGACAGGGCTGGGCTACACCTTC. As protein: CASSPTWTGLGYTF.

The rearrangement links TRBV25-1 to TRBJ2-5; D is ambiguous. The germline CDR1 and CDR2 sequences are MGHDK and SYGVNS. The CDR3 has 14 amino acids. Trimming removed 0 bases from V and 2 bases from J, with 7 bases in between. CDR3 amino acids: CASSEYAEQETQYF. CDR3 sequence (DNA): TGTGCCAGCAGTGAATATGCGGAGCAAGAGACCCAGTACTTC.

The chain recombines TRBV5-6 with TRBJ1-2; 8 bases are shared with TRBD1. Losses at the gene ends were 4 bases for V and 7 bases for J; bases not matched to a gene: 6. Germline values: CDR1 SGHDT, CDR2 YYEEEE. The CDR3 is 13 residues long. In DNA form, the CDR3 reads TGTGCCAGCAGCCGCGACAGGGGCTGTGGCTACACCTTC. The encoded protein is CASSRDRGCGYTF.

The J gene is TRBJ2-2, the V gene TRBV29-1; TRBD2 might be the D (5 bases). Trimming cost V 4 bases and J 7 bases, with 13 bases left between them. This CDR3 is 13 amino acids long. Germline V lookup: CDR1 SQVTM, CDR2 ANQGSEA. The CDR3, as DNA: TGCAGCGTTGCGATCAAACGGGACGGGGAGCTGTTTTTT. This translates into CSVAIKRDGELFF.

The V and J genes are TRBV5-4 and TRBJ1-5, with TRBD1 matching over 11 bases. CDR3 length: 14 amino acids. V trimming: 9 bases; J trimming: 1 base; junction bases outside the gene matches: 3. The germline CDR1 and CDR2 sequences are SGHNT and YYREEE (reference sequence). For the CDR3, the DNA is TGTGCCACCGGACAGGGGGCAAGCAATCAGCCCCAGCATTTT. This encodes CATGQGASNQPQHF.

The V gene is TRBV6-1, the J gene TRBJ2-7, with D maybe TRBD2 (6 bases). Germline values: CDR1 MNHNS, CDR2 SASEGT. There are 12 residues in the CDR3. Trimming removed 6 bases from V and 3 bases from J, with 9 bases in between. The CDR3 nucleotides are TGTGCCAGCAGCCCGGACTACTACGAGCAGTACTTC. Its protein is CASSPDYYEQYF.

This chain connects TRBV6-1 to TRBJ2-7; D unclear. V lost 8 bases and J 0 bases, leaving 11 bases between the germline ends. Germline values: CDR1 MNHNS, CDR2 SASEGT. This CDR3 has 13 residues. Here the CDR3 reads CASALGDSYEQYF. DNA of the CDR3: TGTGCCAGCGCCCTCGGAGACTCCTACGAGCAGTACTTC.

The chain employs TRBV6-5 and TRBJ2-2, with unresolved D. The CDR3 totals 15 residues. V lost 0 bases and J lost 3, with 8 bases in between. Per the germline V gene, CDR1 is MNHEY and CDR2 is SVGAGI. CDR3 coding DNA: TGTGCCAGCAGTTACTCGTCCATTTACACCGGGGAGCTGTTTTTT. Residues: CASSYSSIYTGELFF.

CDR3 loop: CASSYFGTQETQYF. The DNA for the CDR3 is TGCGCCAGCAGCTACTTCGGTACCCAAGAGACCCAGTACTTC. The rearrangement uses TRBV5-1 and TRBJ2-5, with D uncertain. V shed 3 bases and J shed 1 base, with 10 bases lying between them. This CDR3 contains 14 residues. Looked up from germline, CDR1 is SGHRS and CDR2 is YFSETQ.